The TCR beta chain described here comes from a study of T-cell memory formation after mild COVID-19. The length of the CDR3 is 15 residues. Germline lookup yields CDR1 LGHNT and CDR2 FRNRAP. Trimming took 4 bases from V and 0 from J, leaving 10 bases between them. This clonotype has ten or more counts. TCRdb re-called the 5' RACE reads with MiXCR, one entry per CDR3 protein. The sample carries 280,000 or so distinct CDR3 sequences, around 17% recorded once. This chain joins TRBV12-5 and TRBJ2-4; D is unclear. Material for sequencing was PBMCs or a T cell subset sorted from them (not recorded which). This receptor was taken from a man between 18 and 29 years old who had mild COVID-19 (a few samples of this study predate the infection). Cell type and time point are not known. CDR3 in DNA: TGTGCTAGTGGTTCCCCTACCCTAGCCAAAAACATTCAGTACTTC. Translated, it gives CASGSPTLAKNIQYF.